The 20 T cell receptor beta chains below were found in one sample sequenced in a study of blood T cell repertoires in COVID-19. Profiled with immunoSEQ multiplex PCR; TCRdb holds only in-frame clones, not every one. Of roughly 230,000 clones in the sample, around 84% were seen once. The sample consisted of peripheral blood. These receptors all stem from a woman older than 75 with COVID-19, enrolled during active disease.

There are many counts of this clone. V and J are TRBV7-6 and TRBJ2-1, with D possibly TRBD1 on 7 matching bases. Trimming took 2 bases from V and 3 from J, leaving 20 bases between them. Germline V lookup: CDR1 SGHVS, CDR2 FNYEAQ. CDR3 length: 18 residues. The CDR3 DNA reads TGTGCCAGCAGCTTATGGACAGGAGGGCGAACCCTCTACAATGAGCAGTTCTTC. It encodes CASSLWTGGRTLYNEQFF.

V is TRBV2 and J is TRBJ2-3; perhaps TRBD2 as D (6 bases). The CDR3 extends over 12 amino acids. V dropped 8 bases and J dropped 2 bases, with 8 bases sitting between them. CDR1 is SNHLY, CDR2 FYNNEI, per germline. The CDR3 nucleotides are TGTGCCAGCCGGGAGAACACAGATACGCAGTATTTT. Translated, it gives CASRENTDTQYF. Complete variable domain (other parts from reference TRBV2 and TRBJ2-3): EPEVTQTPSHQVTQMGQEVILRCVPISNHLYFYWYRQILGQKVEFLVSFYNNEISEKSEIFDDQFSVERPDGSNFTLKIRSTKLEDSAMYFCASRENTDTQYFGPGTRLTVL.

The chain employs TRBV7-2 and TRBJ2-1; 10 nucleotides align to TRBD1. The J segment lost 7 bases and the V segment lost 5 bases, leaving 11 bases of the junction unmatched. The CDR3 consists of 16 residues. The germline CDR1 and CDR2 sequences are SGHTA and FQGNSA. CDR3 in amino acids: CASSPRGTGVGNEQFF. The DNA for the CDR3 is TGTGCCAGCAGCCCCAGGGGGACAGGGGTAGGGAATGAGCAGTTCTTC.

Only one count was recorded for this clone. The genes are TRBV30 and TRBJ1-1; D remains unclear. CDR1 is GTSNPN, CDR2 SVGIG, per germline (reference sequence). This CDR3 is 14 amino acids long. Trimming removed 0 bases from V and 4 bases from J, with 12 bases in between. This CDR3 reads CAWSVVGEFTEAFF. For the CDR3, the DNA is TGTGCCTGGAGTGTAGTCGGGGAATTCACTGAAGCTTTCTTT.

The chain links TRBV7-2 to TRBJ1-1; 7 bases line up with TRBD1. This CDR3 comprises 13 residues. Germline V lookup: CDR1 SGHTA, CDR2 FQGNSA. With 5 bases clipped from V and 8 bases from J, the junction kept 8 bases outside the gene matches. The CDR3 sequence: CASSTRTGEEAFF. Here the CDR3 DNA reads TGTGCCAGCAGCACGCGAACAGGGGAAGAAGCTTTCTTT.

The chain couples TRBV4-1 to TRBJ2-5; 9 bases match TRBD2. Per germline, CDR1 MGHRA and CDR2 YSYEKL. The V gene end was trimmed by 0 bases and the J gene end by 4 bases; junction bases not matched to a gene: 15. The CDR3 extends over 19 amino acids. As DNA, the CDR3 is TGCGCCAGCAGCCAAGATTCAGGGACTAGCTATACAGGTAGAGAGACCCAGTACTTC. Its translation: CASSQDSGTSYTGRETQYF.

A single count supports this clone. The chain is built from TRBV3-1 (or the pseudogene TRBV3-2) and TRBJ1-4, with D possibly TRBD1 on 6 matching bases. The V gene's germline CDR1 is LGHDT and CDR2 YNNKEL (reference sequence). CDR3 length: 12 amino acids. V dropped 7 bases and J dropped 7 bases, with 10 bases sitting between them. CDR3 sequence reads: CASTGVGEKLFF. DNA for the CDR3: TGTGCCAGCACAGGGGTTGGTGAAAAACTGTTTTTT.

This chain links TRBV18 with TRBJ1-3; D uncertain. In germline, CDR1 is KGHSH, CDR2 LQKENI. V shed 0 bases and J shed 0 bases, with 15 bases lying between them. The CDR3 has 18 residues. The chain's CDR3 is CASSPPSGLGSSGNTIYF. The CDR3, as DNA: TGTGCCAGCTCACCACCTTCGGGGTTGGGGAGCTCTGGAAACACCATATATTTT.

This chain uses TRBV7-9 with TRBJ2-7; a weak D match, TRBD2 (6 bases). This CDR3 is 14 amino acids long. In germline, CDR1 is SEHNR, CDR2 FQNEAQ (reference sequence). Between the trimmed V and J ends, which lost 5 bases and 2 bases, there was a span of 13 bases. CDR3 in DNA: TGTGCCAGCAGCCATGCGGGGCTCACCTACGAGCAGTACGTC. Protein product: CASSHAGLTYEQYV.

V is TRBV18 and J is TRBJ1-3; D unclear. CDR3 length equals 15 residues. Trimming shortened V by 3 bases and J by 0 bases, and 9 bases separated the two germline ends. Per germline, CDR1 KGHSH and CDR2 LQKENI. The CDR3 here is CASSPYRVSGNTIYF. The CDR3 DNA follows: TGTGCCAGCTCACCCTACCGGGTCTCTGGAAACACCATATATTTT. Full variable domain (outside the CDR3, taken from reference TRBV18 and TRBJ1-3): NAGVMQNPRHLVRRRGQEARLRCSPMKGHSHVYWYRQLPEEGLKFMVYLQKENIIDESGMPKERFSAEFPKEGPSILRIQQVVRGDSAAYFCASSPYRVSGNTIYFGEGSWLTVV.

This clone is a singleton in its sample. CDR3 sequence: CASSPRGQANTEAFF. DNA for the CDR3: TGCGCCAGCAGCCCTCGCGGACAGGCGAACACTGAAGCTTTCTTT. The gene calls are TRBV5-1 and TRBJ1-1, with 7 bases aligning to TRBD1. This CDR3 has 15 amino acids. From germline, CDR1 is SGHRS and CDR2 YFSETQ. V dropped 4 bases and J dropped 1; count of bases not matched to a gene: 7.

The V and J genes are TRBV7-7 and TRBJ2-1, with 7 bases lining up with TRBD2. Per the germline V gene, CDR1 is SSHAT and CDR2 is FNYEAQ (reference sequence). CDR3 length equals 15 residues. With 0 bases clipped from V and 3 bases from J, the junction kept 2 bases outside the gene matches. Written as DNA, the CDR3 is TGTGCCAGCAGCTTAGCTCTAGCGGACTACAATGAGCAGTTCTTC. It codes for CASSLALADYNEQFF.

This chain links TRBV7-3 with TRBJ2-2, with D possibly being TRBD2 (6 bases). This CDR3 is built from 15 residues. The germline CDR1 and CDR2 sequences are SGHTA and FQGTGA. V lost 4 bases, J lost 7 bases, and 16 bases lay in between. CDR3 sequence: CASSSGTEIYGELFF. The CDR3 DNA sequence: TGTGCCAGCAGCTCCGGGACTGAGATTTACGGGGAGCTGTTTTTT.

This clone came up a few times. The chain recombines TRBV2 with TRBJ2-7; perhaps TRBD2 as D (5 bases). Germline CDR1 SNHLY, CDR2 FYNNEI. V shed 5 bases and J shed 0 bases, with 17 bases lying between them. CDR3 length: 16 amino acids. The CDR3 sequence: CASSLRELSSSYEQYV. Here the CDR3 DNA reads TGTGCCAGCAGTCTCCGGGAATTGAGCAGCTCCTACGAGCAGTACGTC.

Concerning this clone itself: This specimen includes other DNA sequences encoding the same CDR3. This sequence joins TRBV3-1 (or the pseudogene TRBV3-2) and TRBJ1-2; D gene uncertain. The V gene lost 3 bases and the J gene lost 8 bases, with 10 bases spanning the gap. Germline V gene sequence: CDR1 LGHDT, CDR2 YNNKEL (reference sequence). The CDR3 has 12 residues. The CDR3 spells CASSHSGRGYTF. In nucleotides, the CDR3 is TGTGCCAGCAGCCATTCGGGTCGCGGCTACACCTTC.

The gene calls are TRBV5-8 and TRBJ2-5; TRBD1 agrees at 7 bases. Germline loops: CDR1 SGHTS, CDR2 YDEGEE. This CDR3 has 15 residues. Losses at the gene ends were 4 bases for V and 0 bases for J; bases not matched to a gene: 6. The CDR3 loop reads CASSASQGYQETQYF. CDR3 bases: TGTGCCAGCAGCGCCTCACAGGGGTACCAAGAGACCCAGTACTTC.

In its sample, this clone was seen once. The rearrangement joins TRBV27 to TRBJ1-1, with 7 positions matching TRBD1. Germline V gives CDR1 MNHEY, CDR2 SMNVEV (reference sequence). V trimming: 5 bases; J trimming: 1 base; junction bases outside the gene matches: 4. The CDR3 totals 14 residues. CDR3 residues: CASSPQGRNTEAFF. DNA of the CDR3: TGTGCCAGCAGTCCACAGGGGAGGAACACTGAAGCTTTCTTT.

The genes are TRBV6-5 and TRBJ1-1; 7 nucleotides match TRBD1. The ends lost 4 bases at V and 4 bases at J; junction bases unmatched: 3. CDR3 length: 13 residues. Germline lookup yields CDR1 MNHEY and CDR2 SVGAGI. The CDR3 DNA sequence: TGTGCCAGCAGTTTGACAGGGACCACTGAAGCTTTCTTT. It translates to CASSLTGTTEAFF.

This clone showed up just a few times. The rearrangement uses TRBV27 and TRBJ2-7, with 9 bases that match TRBD2. CDR1 is MNHEY, CDR2 SMNVEV, per germline (reference sequence). The CDR3 runs to 14 residues. V was pared by 5 bases and J by 4 bases, with 6 bases of the junction left unmatched. The CDR3 DNA reads TGTGCCAGCAGTCCTCGGACTAGCGCATACGAGCAGTACTTC. Protein: CASSPRTSAYEQYF.

The gene calls are TRBV5-1 and TRBJ1-3; no reliable D call. The CDR3 covers 15 residues. Germline V CDR1 and CDR2: SGHRS, YFSETQ. The V gene lost 4 bases and the J gene lost 0 bases, with 11 bases spanning the gap. The CDR3: CASSLSGDSGNTIYF. In nucleotides, the CDR3 is TGCGCCAGCAGCCTATCCGGGGACTCTGGAAACACCATATATTTT.